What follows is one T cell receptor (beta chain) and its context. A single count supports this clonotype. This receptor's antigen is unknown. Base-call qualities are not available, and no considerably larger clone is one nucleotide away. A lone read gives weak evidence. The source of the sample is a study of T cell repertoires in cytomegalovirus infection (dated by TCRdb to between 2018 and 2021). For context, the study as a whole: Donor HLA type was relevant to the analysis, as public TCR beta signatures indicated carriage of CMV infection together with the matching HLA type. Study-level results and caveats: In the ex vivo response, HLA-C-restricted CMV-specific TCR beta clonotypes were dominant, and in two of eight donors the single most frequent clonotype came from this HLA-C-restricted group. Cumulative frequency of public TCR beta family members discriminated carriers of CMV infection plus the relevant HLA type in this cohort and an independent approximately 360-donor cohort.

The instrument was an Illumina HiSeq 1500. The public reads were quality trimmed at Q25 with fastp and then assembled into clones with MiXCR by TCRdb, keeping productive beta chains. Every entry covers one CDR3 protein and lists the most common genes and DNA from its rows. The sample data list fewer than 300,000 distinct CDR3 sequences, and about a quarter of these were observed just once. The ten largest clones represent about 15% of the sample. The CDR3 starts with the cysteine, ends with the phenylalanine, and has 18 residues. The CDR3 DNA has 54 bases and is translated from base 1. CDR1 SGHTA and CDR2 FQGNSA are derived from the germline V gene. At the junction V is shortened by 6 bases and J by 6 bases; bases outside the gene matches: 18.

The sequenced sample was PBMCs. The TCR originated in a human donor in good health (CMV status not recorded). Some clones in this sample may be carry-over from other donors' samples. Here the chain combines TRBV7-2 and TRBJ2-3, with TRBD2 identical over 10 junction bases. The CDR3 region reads CASRFSGTSAPPFDTQYF. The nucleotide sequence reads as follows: TGTGCCAGCAGGTTTAGCGGGACTAGCGCTCCCCCTTTCGATACGCAGTATTTT.